This TCR beta chain was recorded in a study of T cell responses to AZD1222 COVID-19 vaccine. Measured with immunoSEQ multiplex PCR; TCRdb has only the in-frame clones, and not every one. The sample carries under 200,000 clones, around 90% recorded once. The CDR3 has 15 amino acids. Trimming pared 0 bases from V and 8 bases from J, leaving 14 bases between. Germline assignment: CDR1 KGHSH and CDR2 LQKENI. V is TRBV18 and J is TRBJ2-1; possible D gene TRBD2, 5 bases. Source: peripheral blood, taken 28 days after the second dose of the MenACWY control vaccine. The sequence came from an adult who received the MenACWY meningococcal vaccine as a control. CDR3 bases: TGTGCCAGCTCACCACCAAGCGGCACTGAGTATGAGCAGTTCTTC. This gives the protein CASSPPSGTEYEQFF.